This TCR beta chain was sequenced for a study of identical twins' blood T cells. Likely shared infections and vaccines: all three twin pairs were reared together. V dropped 0 bases and J dropped 6 bases, with 15 bases sitting between them. The germline V gene has CDR1 LGHNA and CDR2 YSLEER. This CDR3 spans 15 amino acids. One entry per CDR3 protein results from TCRdb running MiXCR on the 5' RACE reads. The data hold 300,000 to 450,000 distinct CDR3 sequences, with roughly 30% observed a single time. The gene calls are TRBV4-3 and TRBJ2-7, with D maybe TRBD2 (5 bases). Sequencing was performed on PBMCs. The clonotype originates from a woman aged 18 to 49 in good health. The CDR3 spells CASSQDPLAGGEQYF. In DNA, the CDR3 is TGCGCCAGCAGCCAAGATCCTCTAGCAGGCGGCGAGCAGTACTTC.